This entry lists 15 T cell receptor beta chains sequenced from one sample in a study of cytomegalovirus exposure and HLA in healthy donors. The PCR ran on 60 Vbeta and 13 Jbeta primers. The protocol was immunoSEQ multiplex PCR, while the TCRdb copy is restricted to in-frame clones and leaves out a portion. The sample has roughly 190,000 clones, around 75% seen once. Material for sequencing was PBMCs. Receptor source: a woman between 25 and 40 years old in good health and CMV-seronegative.

The chain has TRBV7-2 and TRBJ2-6; no clear D gene. V was shortened by 3 bases and J by 0 bases, with 9 bases between the two germline ends. The length of the CDR3 is 16 residues. The germline gives CDR1 SGHTA, CDR2 FQGNSA. Here the CDR3 DNA reads TGTGCCAGCAGCTTTGCAGGAACCTCTGGGGCCAACGTCCTGACTTTC. Residues: CASSFAGTSGANVLTF.

This clone was observed a few times. V is TRBV11-2 and J is TRBJ2-1, with 10 bases aligning to TRBD2. The CDR3 has 14 amino acids. V was pared by 3 bases and J by 4 bases, with 0 bases of the junction left unmatched. Germline V gene data show CDR1 as SGHAT and CDR2 as FQNNGV. CDR3 in amino acids: CASSFSGRYNEQFF. The CDR3 bases are TGTGCCAGCAGCTTTAGCGGGAGGTACAATGAGCAGTTCTTC.

This clone was seen a handful of times. For the CDR3, the DNA is TGTGCCTGGACCCGAGGGGGACTATACGAGCAGTACTTC. This translates into CAWTRGGLYEQYF. The chain links TRBV30 to TRBJ2-7, with D possibly TRBD2 on 7 matching bases. The CDR3 totals 13 residues. V was cut by 4 bases and J by 4 bases, with 14 bases left in between. Germline V gene lookup returns CDR1 GTSNPN and CDR2 SVGIG (reference sequence).

The CDR3, as DNA: TGCGCCAGCAGCCAAGTGGGGCCAGGGCGGGCCAAAAACATTCAGTACTTC. As protein: CASSQVGPGRAKNIQYF. The chain joins TRBV4-3 to TRBJ2-4, with TRBD1 as a possible D gene (5 bases). The germline V and J ends were trimmed by 1 base and 1 base, with 14 bases remaining between them. The CDR3 is 17 residues long. Germline V gives CDR1 LGHNA, CDR2 YSLEER.

The rearrangement uses TRBV27 and TRBJ2-1; D is undetermined. V was pared by 5 bases and J by 0 bases, with 5 bases between. This CDR3 is 13 amino acids long. Germline CDR1 and CDR2: MNHEY and SMNVEV (reference sequence). The CDR3 DNA follows: TGTGCCAGCAGTCCTTACTCCTACAATGAGCAGTTCTTC. Protein product: CASSPYSYNEQFF.

The chain employs TRBV28 and TRBJ1-4, with D hard to call. CDR1 MDHEN and CDR2 SYDVKM come from the germline V gene. Between the trimmed V and J ends, which lost 5 bases and 1 base, there was a span of 8 bases. The CDR3 has 14 amino acids. CDR3 nucleotide sequence: TGTGCCAGCAGTCGAGGAGGAACTAATGAAAAACTGTTTTTT. Its protein product is CASSRGGTNEKLFF.

The genes are TRBV6-6 and TRBJ1-2, with TRBD1 matching over 8 bases. Germline CDR1 is MNHNY and CDR2 is SVGAGI (reference sequence). The trim removed 6 bases at V and 7 bases at J, leaving 7 bases unmatched. The CDR3 totals 13 residues. The CDR3 here is CASRTDRVGGYTF. The DNA of the CDR3 is TGTGCCAGCAGAACGGACAGGGTCGGTGGCTACACCTTC.

This chain connects TRBV5-4 to TRBJ2-2; no firm D call. The ends were cut back, 2 bases at V and 0 bases at J, with 5 bases in the middle. Germline loops: CDR1 SGHNT, CDR2 YYREEE (reference sequence). The CDR3 is 14 amino acids. The CDR3 nucleotides read TGTGCCAGCAGCTTCCGAGCGAACACCGGGGAGCTGTTTTTT. Translation gives CASSFRANTGELFF.

The chain joins TRBV5-1 to TRBJ2-1; TRBD2 agrees at 10 bases. The CDR3 extends over 15 amino acids. Per germline, CDR1 SGHRS and CDR2 YFSETQ. V shed 4 bases, J shed 5 bases, and the junction held 6 bases outside the gene matches. CDR3 DNA sequence: TGCGCCAGCAGCCCTAGTAGCGGGGGGCACAATGAGCAGTTCTTC. It encodes CASSPSSGGHNEQFF.

This clone appeared a single time. The rearrangement links TRBV15 to TRBJ2-5; TRBD1 matches 9 bases. CDR1 is LNHNV, CDR2 YYDKDF, per germline (reference sequence). The V segment lost 2 bases and the J segment 4 bases; nucleotides outside the gene matches: 11. This CDR3 contains 17 residues. CDR3 nucleotides: TGTGCCACCAGCAGACTCCTTGGGACAGGGAGAGGAGAGACCCAGTACTTC. This codes for CATSRLLGTGRGETQYF.

This clone was detected a few times. The chain couples TRBV5-1 to TRBJ2-7; 8 positions match TRBD2. CDR3 length: 18 residues. V trimming: 0 bases; J trimming: 3 bases; junction bases outside the gene matches: 14. Germline V gives CDR1 SGHRS, CDR2 YFSETQ. The CDR3 sequence is CASSLGPASGSLIYEQYF. In DNA form, the CDR3 reads TGCGCCAGCAGCTTGGGCCCGGCTAGCGGGTCGTTAATCTACGAGCAGTACTTC.

The chain uses TRBV21-1 and TRBJ1-5. TRBV21-1 is an annotated pseudogene. The CDR3 has 14 residues. The CDR3 loop reads CASSKVMSNQPQHF. As DNA, the CDR3 is TGTGCCAGCAGCAAAGTGATGAGTAATCAGCCCCAGCATTTT.

The gene calls are TRBV7-2 and TRBJ2-7; 11 bases map to TRBD2. The V gene's germline CDR1 is SGHTA and CDR2 FQGNSA. The CDR3 has 14 residues. The trim removed 5 bases at V and 7 bases at J, leaving 7 bases unmatched. The CDR3 coding sequence is TGTGCCAGCAGCCATAGCGGGAGGGCCTGGGAGCAGTACTTC. This translates into CASSHSGRAWEQYF. The full variable domain, rest sourced from reference TRBV7-2 and TRBJ2-7, is GAGVSQSPSNKVTEKGKDVELRCDPISGHTALYWYRQSLGQGLEFLIYFQGNSAPDKSGLPSDRFSAERTGGSVSTLTIQRTQQEDSAVYLCASSHSGRAWEQYFGPGTRLTVT.

The chain links TRBV7-2 to TRBJ1-4; maybe TRBD1 (6 bases). CDR1 is SGHTA and CDR2 is FQGNSA in the germline V gene. CDR3 length: 15 amino acids. Deletions cut 5 bases from V and 1 base from J, with 11 bases between. DNA of the CDR3: TGTGCCAGCAGCGCCTACAGGGAAACTAATGAAAAACTGTTTTTT. This gives the protein CASSAYRETNEKLFF.

The V and J genes are TRBV6-6 and TRBJ2-3, with D possibly TRBD2 on 6 matching bases. Trimming shortened V by 5 bases and J by 2 bases, and 17 bases separated the two germline ends. The length of the CDR3 is 16 residues. The germline gives CDR1 MNHNY, CDR2 SVGAGI (reference sequence). This CDR3 reads CASSPWRGPSTDTQYF. The CDR3 nucleotides are TGTGCCAGCAGTCCTTGGCGGGGACCGTCCACAGATACGCAGTATTTT.